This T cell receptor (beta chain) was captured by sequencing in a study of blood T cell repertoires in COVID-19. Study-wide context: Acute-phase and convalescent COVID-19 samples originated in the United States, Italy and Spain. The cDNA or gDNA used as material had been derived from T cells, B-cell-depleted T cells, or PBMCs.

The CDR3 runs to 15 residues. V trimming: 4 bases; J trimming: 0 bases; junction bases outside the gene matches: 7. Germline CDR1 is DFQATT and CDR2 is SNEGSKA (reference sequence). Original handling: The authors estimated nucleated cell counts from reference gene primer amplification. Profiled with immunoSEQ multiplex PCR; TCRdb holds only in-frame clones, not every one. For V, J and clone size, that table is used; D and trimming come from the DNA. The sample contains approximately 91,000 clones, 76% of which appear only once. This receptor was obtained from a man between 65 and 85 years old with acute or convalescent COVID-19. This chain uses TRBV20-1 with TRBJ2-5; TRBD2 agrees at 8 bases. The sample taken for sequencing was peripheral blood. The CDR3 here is CSAIDSGAYQETQYF. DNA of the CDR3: TGCAGTGCTATTGATAGCGGGGCCTACCAAGAGACCCAGTACTTC.